The next 30 T cell receptor beta chains were all read from a single sample in a study of blood T cells in healthy people across ages (dated by TCRdb to the mid-2010s). Receptors were amplified or captured by 5' RACE. These reads were obtained on an Illumina HiSeq 2500. A second about 6 to 11 cycle PCR used a sample-barcoded 5' primer and a J-beta primer mix. In-frame beta chains were kept once TCRdb had trimmed the public reads at Q25 with fastp and called clones with MiXCR. Rows are combined by CDR3 protein, so each entry shows the most common genes and DNA. The sample contains some 670,000 distinct CDR3 sequences, about 50% of them found a single time. Approximately 13% of the sample lies in the top ten. The source material was blood. These receptors originate from a woman older than 75 in good health.

This clonotype was seen at least ten times. The rearrangement links TRBV27 to TRBJ2-4; D gene unclear. This CDR3 spans 13 amino acids. V was clipped by 5 bases and J by 0 bases, with 5 bases between them. Germline V gene sequence: CDR1 MNHEY, CDR2 SMNVEV (reference sequence). CDR3 region: CASSPRAKNIQYF. The CDR3 DNA reads as TGTGCCAGCAGTCCCCGAGCCAAAAACATTCAGTACTTC.

This clonotype was seen ten or more times. The chain employs TRBV2 and TRBJ2-7; 9 bases are a match to TRBD1. V lost 6 bases to trimming and J lost 9 bases; unmatched junction nucleotides: 9. This CDR3 comprises 13 residues. CDR1 and CDR2 (germline): SNHLY, FYNNEI. The CDR3 sequence: CASSRDREAAQYF. CDR3 in DNA: TGTGCCAGCAGCCGGGACAGGGAGGCGGCGCAGTACTTC.

This clonotype was picked up many times. The chain uses TRBV12-3 or TRBV12-4 and TRBJ2-5; 7 bases align to TRBD2. Trimming took 6 bases from V and 3 from J; bases not matched to a gene: 7. The CDR3 has 14 residues. CDR3 in DNA: TGTGCCAGCAGCTCCCTGGGGGGGAAAGAGACCCAGTACTTC. Protein product: CASSSLGGKETQYF.

The rearrangement uses TRBV2 and TRBJ1-5; tentatively, D is TRBD1 (5 bases). The CDR3 has 14 residues. V lost 5 bases, J lost 7 bases, and 15 bases lay in between. Germline loops: CDR1 SNHLY, CDR2 FYNNEI. The CDR3 nucleotides are TGTGCCAGCAGTCGGGACTCAACGGGGCAGCCCCAGCATTTT. Protein product: CASSRDSTGQPQHF.

This clonotype has just a few counts. The V call is TRBV20-1, the J call TRBJ2-1, with D perhaps matching TRBD2 (5 bases). V lost 3 bases, J lost 8 bases, and 11 bases lay in between. Germline V lookup: CDR1 DFQATT, CDR2 SNEGSKA (reference sequence). CDR3 length: 12 amino acids. As DNA, the CDR3 is TGCAGTGCTAGCCCGCACGGGGATGAGCAGTTCTTC. Translation: CSASPHGDEQFF.

The chain recombines TRBV18 with TRBJ1-6; 7 bases are a match to TRBD1. Per the germline V gene, CDR1 is KGHSH and CDR2 is LQKENI. The V gene end was trimmed by 4 bases and the J gene end by 0 bases; junction bases not matched to a gene: 3. The CDR3 length is 16 residues. This CDR3 reads CASSQGQPSYNSPLHF. The CDR3 region has the DNA TGTGCCAGCTCACAGGGACAGCCCTCCTATAATTCACCCCTCCACTTT.

The chain links TRBV20-1 to TRBJ1-4; 8 bases map to TRBD1. Trimming cost V 3 bases and J 4 bases; bases outside gene matches: 7. There are 15 residues in the CDR3. Germline CDR1 and CDR2: DFQATT and SNEGSKA (reference sequence). For the CDR3, the DNA is TGCAGTGCTAGCCCCCCAGGGGGCAATAATGAAAAACTGTTTTTT. Translated, it gives CSASPPGGNNEKLFF.

In its sample, this clonotype was seen once. A read error may be the cause here, since a much bigger clone is one base away. The V and J genes are TRBV25-1 and TRBJ2-7, with a weak D call TRBD2 (5 bases). The CDR3 length is 12 residues. The germline V and J ends were trimmed by 3 bases and 7 bases, with 10 bases remaining between them. Germline V gives CDR1 MGHDK, CDR2 SYGVNS. CDR3 region: CASSDTGNEQYF. In nucleotides, the CDR3 is TGTGCCAGCAGTGACACGGGGAATGAGCAGTACTTC.

The chain employs TRBV20-1 and TRBJ2-3; 10 bases line up with TRBD2. In germline, CDR1 is DFQATT, CDR2 SNEGSKA (reference sequence). Trimming took 5 bases from V and 6 from J; bases not matched to a gene: 8. The CDR3 runs to 14 residues. CDR3 sequence: CSAVLAGRGDTQYF. CDR3 DNA sequence: TGCAGTGCTGTACTAGCGGGGAGAGGGGATACGCAGTATTTT.

The V gene is TRBV29-1, the J gene TRBJ2-5, with 8 bases aligning to TRBD1. The J call may not be correct, given that the DNA end is closer to TRBJ2-4. Germline V gene data show CDR1 as SQVTM and CDR2 as ANQGSEA. CDR3 length: 14 residues. The chain's CDR3 is CSVLLGRGPNIQYF. CDR3 DNA: TGCAGCGTCCTCCTAGGCAGGGGGCCAAACATTCAGTACTTC.

J is TRBJ2-7 and V is TRBV5-6, with D perhaps given as TRBD1 or TRBD2 (5 bases each). Trimming cost V 1 base and J 0 bases, with 11 bases left between them. In germline, CDR1 is SGHDT, CDR2 YYEEEE. The CDR3 is 15 residues long. Written as DNA, the CDR3 is TGTGCCAGCAGCTTGTGGGACGCAGGCTCCTACGAGCAGTACTTC. Translation gives CASSLWDAGSYEQYF.

This clonotype occurred once. The CDR3 is CSASEGDAGWGQPQHF. The CDR3 DNA follows: TGCAGTGCATCAGAGGGCGACGCGGGGTGGGGTCAGCCCCAGCATTTT. This rearrangement joins TRBV20-1 to TRBJ1-5; no firm D call. CDR3 length: 16 residues. Looked up from germline, CDR1 is DFQATT and CDR2 is SNEGSKA (reference sequence). The V end lost 6 bases, the J end lost 6 bases, and 24 bases lay between the germline ends.

This clonotype was seen repeatedly, ten times or more. The V gene is TRBV2, the J gene TRBJ2-5, with 12 bases matching TRBD2. Germline V gene data show CDR1 as SNHLY and CDR2 as FYNNEI. The CDR3 runs to 15 residues. The J segment lost 5 bases and the V segment lost 6 bases, leaving 7 bases of the junction unmatched. The CDR3 DNA follows: TGTGCCAGCAGACTGACTAGCGGGAGTTGGGAGACCCAGTACTTC. Translated, it gives CASRLTSGSWETQYF.

The rearrangement uses TRBV13 and TRBJ1-2; possibly TRBD1 for D (5 bases). CDR3 length: 14 amino acids. The germline V gene encodes CDR1 PRHDT and CDR2 FYEKMQ (reference sequence). V dropped 4 bases and J dropped 2 bases, with 11 bases sitting between them. The CDR3 nucleotides read TGTGCCAGCAGCTCACCGGGACGGAACTATGGCTACACCTTC. It codes for CASSSPGRNYGYTF.

This clonotype was recorded many times. This chain uses TRBV14 with TRBJ2-5; D is tentatively TRBD1 or TRBD2 (5 bases each). CDR3 size: 16 residues. V was cut by 5 bases and J by 0 bases, with 16 bases left in between. Germline V gives CDR1 SGHDN, CDR2 FVKESK. In DNA, the CDR3 is TGTGCCAGCAGCTGGGGCAGCGGAACTCACCAAGAGACCCAGTACTTC. Translating gives CASSWGSGTHQETQYF. Drawing the rest from reference TRBV14 and TRBJ2-5, the complete variable domain is EAGVTQFPSHSVIEKGQTVTLRCDPISGHDNLYWYRRVMGKEIKFLLHFVKESKQDESGMPNNRFLAERTGGTYSTLKVQPAELEDSGVYFCASSWGSGTHQETQYFGPGTRLLVL.

The chain employs TRBV20-1 and TRBJ2-1, with TRBD2 matching 9 bases. The CDR3 covers 15 residues. Per the germline V gene, CDR1 is DFQATT and CDR2 is SNEGSKA (reference sequence). Unmatched junction bases numbered 12, after V lost 0 bases and J lost 12 bases. The CDR3 loop reads CSARDAAGGPGGQFF. CDR3 bases: TGCAGTGCTAGAGACGCAGCGGGGGGACCCGGGGGGCAGTTCTTC.

This clonotype was picked up many times. The V and J genes are TRBV12-3 or TRBV12-4 and TRBJ2-4; 8 nucleotides align to TRBD2. This CDR3 is 14 amino acids long. Trimming removed 8 bases from V and 2 bases from J; junction bases left unmatched: 5. Here the CDR3 DNA reads TGTGCCAGCCGCTCGGGAGGGACCAAAAACATTCAGTACTTC. As protein: CASRSGGTKNIQYF.

Concerning this clonotype itself: Given a much more abundant clone one base away, this may be a read error. The gene calls are TRBV12-3 or TRBV12-4 and TRBJ2-1; D gene ambiguous. The CDR3 spans 12 residues. The CDR3 bases are TGTGCCGGCAGGTTGCTTAGGAATGAGCAGTTCTTC. As protein: CAGRLLRNEQFF.

This clonotype was seen at least ten times. V is TRBV29-1 and J is TRBJ2-1; a possible D gene is TRBD2 (5 bases). V was clipped by 3 bases and J by 0 bases, with 12 bases between them. Germline CDR1 SQVTM, CDR2 ANQGSEA. The CDR3 runs to 15 residues. The CDR3 region has the DNA TGCAGCGTTGATGGGGTAGGGAGCTCCTACAATGAGCAGTTCTTC. Translating gives CSVDGVGSSYNEQFF.

The gene calls are TRBV10-3 and TRBJ2-7; 7 bases map to TRBD1. V was clipped by 7 bases and J by 0 bases; unmatched bases: 3. The CDR3 is made up of 13 amino acids. From germline, CDR1 is ENHRY and CDR2 SYGVKD. CDR3 nucleotides: TGTGCCATCAAACGGGACAGCTCCTACGAGCAGTACTTC. It yields the protein CAIKRDSSYEQYF.

Turning to this clonotype: A clone one base away is much larger, so this may be a read error. The genes are TRBV6-6 and TRBJ2-7; 10 bases align to TRBD1. This CDR3 is built from 16 residues. The V gene's germline CDR1 is MNHNY and CDR2 SVGAGI (reference sequence). V lost 0 bases to trimming and J lost 4 bases; unmatched junction nucleotides: 6. DNA for the CDR3: TGTGCCAGCAGTTACTCTCACCTGGGACAGGGGTACGAGCAGTACTTC. It is translated as CASSYSHLGQGYEQYF.

To note about this clonotype: Its ends do not fully match the called genes, so a read error is possible. This chain joins TRBV20-1 and TRBJ2-1, with 12 bases matching TRBD2. Germline V gene sequence: CDR1 DFQATT, CDR2 SNEGSKA (reference sequence). CDR3 length equals 13 residues. The CDR3, as DNA: TGTAGTGCTGTGACTAGCGGGAGTAAGACCCAGTTCTTC. The encoded protein is CSAVTSGSKTQFF.

Details on this clonotype: A much larger clone differs by one base, so this may be a read error. V gene TRBV10-1 combines with J gene TRBJ2-7, with TRBD2 identical over 14 bases. CDR1 and CDR2 (germline): WNHNN, SYGVQD (reference sequence). The CDR3 has 15 amino acids. After removal of 3 bases from V and 7 bases from J, the junction contained 5 bases not matched to a gene. CDR3 bases: TGCGCCAGCAGTGATGGGACTAGCGGGAGAAAAGAGCAGTACTTC. Its protein product is CASSDGTSGRKEQYF.

This clonotype was observed many times. The V gene is TRBV7-8, the J gene TRBJ2-7; 11 bases agree with TRBD1. The germline V gene has CDR1 SGHVS and CDR2 FQNEAQ. This CDR3 comprises 14 residues. V gave up 8 bases and J gave up 6 bases; unmatched junction bases: 9. In DNA form, the CDR3 reads TGTGCCAGCGGGGACAGGGGGTATCGAGGCGAGCAGTACTTC. Amino acid sequence: CASGDRGYRGEQYF.

This chain links TRBV6-5 with TRBJ2-3; a possible D gene is TRBD1 (6 bases). This CDR3 spans 14 amino acids. The V end lost 0 bases, the J end lost 4 bases, and 8 bases lay between the germline ends. CDR1 MNHEY and CDR2 SVGAGI come from the germline V gene. The CDR3 loop reads CASSYSNRADTQYF. CDR3 bases: TGTGCCAGCAGTTACTCGAACAGGGCAGATACGCAGTATTTT.

V usage is TRBV3-1 and J usage is TRBJ2-4, with a weak D call TRBD2 (6 bases). V lost 4 bases and J 3 bases, leaving 13 bases between the germline ends. This CDR3 comprises 15 residues. Germline assignment: CDR1 LGHDT and CDR2 YNNKEL (reference sequence). Written as DNA, the CDR3 is TGTGCCAGCAGCCCCCGGGACTCCTTCAAAAACATTCAGTACTTC. Protein: CASSPRDSFKNIQYF. Combining the CDR3 with reference TRBV3-1 and TRBJ2-4 gives the whole variable domain DTAVSQTPKYLVTQMGNDKSIKCEQNLGHDTMYWYKQDSKKFLKIMFSYNNKELIINETVPNRFSPKSPDKAHLNLHINSLELGDSAVYFCASSPRDSFKNIQYFGAGTRLSVL.

The chain carries TRBV12-3 or TRBV12-4 and TRBJ2-2; tentative D call: TRBD2 (6 bases). The CDR3 sequence is 14 residues long. V lost 3 bases to trimming and J lost 4 bases, with 9 bases between them. The CDR3 region is CASSFGGTTGELFF. The DNA of the CDR3 is TGTGCCAGCAGTTTTGGAGGGACCACCGGGGAGCTGTTTTTT.

This clonotype was observed at least ten times. J is TRBJ2-1 and V is TRBV4-2; D is perhaps TRBD2 (6 bases). CDR1 is LGHNA and CDR2 is YNFKEQ in the germline V gene. The CDR3 consists of 18 residues. V was clipped by 0 bases and J by 9 bases, with 24 bases between them. In DNA form, the CDR3 reads TGTGCCAGCAGCCAAGATCCTGCGACTAGGGCCGGTGGGGGTGAGCAGTTCTTC. Translation gives CASSQDPATRAGGGEQFF.

As for this clonotype: A much larger clone sits a single nucleotide away, making a read error possible. The rearrangement links TRBV7-3 to TRBJ2-3; D is undetermined. From germline, CDR1 is SGHTA and CDR2 FQGTGA. This CDR3 is 15 amino acids long. V dropped 1 base and J dropped 2 bases, with 10 bases sitting between them. The CDR3 region has the DNA TGTGCCAGCAGCTTAAGAGCGCTATCCACAGATACGCAGTATTTT. It translates to CASSLRALSTDTQYF. Supplemented by reference TRBV7-3 and TRBJ2-3, the full variable domain reads GAGVSQTPSNKVTEKGKYVELRCDPISGHTALYWYRQSLGQGPEFLIYFQGTGAADDSGLPNDRFFAVRPEGSVSTLKIQRTERGDSAVYLCASSLRALSTDTQYFGPGTRLTVL.

With respect to this clonotype: This could be a read error, since a much larger clone is one nucleotide away. J is TRBJ2-3 and V is TRBV5-1; a possible D gene is TRBD1 (5 bases). Germline CDR1 reads SGHRS; CDR2 reads YFSETQ. The CDR3 has 17 amino acids. V was trimmed by 0 bases and J by 2 bases, leaving 16 bases between them. The CDR3 coding sequence is TGCGCCAGCAGCTTGGCGTCTAGGGGCCTCACCACAGATACGCAGTATTTT. Protein: CASSLASRGLTTDTQYF. Full variable domain (outside the CDR3, taken from reference TRBV5-1 and TRBJ2-3): KAGVTQTPRYLIKTRGQQVTLSCSPISGHRSVSWYQQTPGQGLQFLFEYFSETQRNKGNFPGRFSGRQFSNSRSEMNVSTLELGDSALYLCASSLASRGLTTDTQYFGPGTRLTVL.